This T cell receptor (beta chain) was sequenced during a study of T cells after yellow fever vaccination. The sample holds many counts of this clonotype. No antigen is known for it. Study findings and constraints: A weaker secondary response peaked on day 5, the primary on day 15.

Deletions cut 6 bases from V and 7 bases from J, with 13 bases between. The CDR3 totals 12 residues. Germline V gene sequence: CDR1 SQVTM, CDR2 ANQGSEA. TCRdb reanalysed the 5' RACE reads using MiXCR and keeps one entry per CDR3 protein. Among some 400,000 distinct CDR3 sequences listed, about 6% were seen once. This specimen was PBMCs, taken 5 days after the yellow fever booster vaccination. The sequence came from a man aged 25-45 years who received the YFV17D yellow fever vaccine. This chain links TRBV29-1 with TRBJ2-4; possible D gene TRBD1, 6 bases. In DNA, the CDR3 is TGCAGCGTGGGGGCCAGAGGTAACATTCAGTACTTC. Its protein product is CSVGARGNIQYF.